The 14 T cell receptor beta chains in this list originate from one sample, sequenced in a study of blood T cell repertoires in COVID-19 (TCRdb year 2020). The receptor library was made with the immunoSEQ multiplex PCR assay. Imported from immuneACCESS, the table was reduced by TCRdb to in-frame sequences with V and J called. These copies leave out some clones; in studies compared against another copy, an unresolved V gene accounts for under half, and the cause of the remainder is not known. The sample table shows 250,000 to 300,000 clones, and more than 80% are seen once. Jointly, the top ten make up 0.95% to 1.2% of the sample. Sequencing was carried out using PBMCs or T cells enriched from blood (not recorded which). These receptors were taken from a woman in her 30s who had recovered from COVID-19.

This rearrangement joins TRBV28 to TRBJ1-4, with TRBD1 matching 9 bases. This CDR3 comprises 12 residues. The trim removed 9 bases at V and 7 bases at J, leaving 3 bases unmatched. CDR1 MDHEN and CDR2 SYDVKM come from the germline V gene. The CDR3 bases are TGTGCCAGGGGACAGGGAGGTGAAAAACTGTTTTTT. It codes for CARGQGGEKLFF.

This rearrangement joins TRBV6-5 to TRBJ2-7; TRBD1 might be the D (7 bases). This CDR3 comprises 16 residues. CDR1 is MNHEY and CDR2 is SVGAGI in the germline V gene. Trimming removed 0 bases from V and 4 bases from J, with 16 bases in between. CDR3 coding DNA: TGTGCCAGCAGTTACTCGATTGGAGGGGGCAGGTACGAGCAGTACTTC. It specifies CASSYSIGGGRYEQYF.

The genes are TRBV28 and TRBJ1-2; D may be TRBD1 (6 bases). The CDR3 runs to 15 residues. The germline CDR1 and CDR2 sequences are MDHEN and SYDVKM. Deletions cut 7 bases from V and 0 bases from J, with 15 bases between. The CDR3 DNA reads TGTGCCAGCATCCCAGGACAGCTCGCTAACTATGGCTACACCTTC. Translated: CASIPGQLANYGYTF.

The rearrangement links TRBV5-8 to TRBJ2-7; weak D call: TRBD2 (6 bases). In germline, CDR1 is SGHTS, CDR2 YDEGEE. Trimming left V 10 bases short and J 0 bases short, with 14 bases between. This CDR3 contains 13 residues. CDR3 DNA: TGTGCCGCAGGGTCCGGGAGCTCCTACGAGCAGTACTTC. Protein sequence: CAAGSGSSYEQYF. Together with reference TRBV5-8 and TRBJ2-7, the CDR3 gives the full variable domain: EAGVTQSPTHLIKTRGQQATLRCSPISGHTSVYWYQQALGLGLQFLLWYDEGEERNRGNFPPRFSGRQFPNYSSELNVNALELEDSALYLCAAGSGSSYEQYFGPGTRLTVT.

The rearrangement links TRBV19 to TRBJ2-1, with TRBD1 identical over 8 bases. CDR1 is LNHDA and CDR2 is SQIVND in the germline V gene (reference sequence). The CDR3 contains 14 residues. Trimming cost V 4 bases and J 9 bases; bases outside gene matches: 8. The CDR3 loop is CASSNRGAGIEQFF. The CDR3 DNA is TGTGCCAGTAGTAACAGGGGGGCCGGGATTGAGCAGTTCTTC. Looking up the rest from reference TRBV19 and TRBJ2-1 gives the full variable domain: DGGITQSPKYLFRKEGQNVTLSCEQNLNHDAMYWYRQDPGQGLRLIYYSQIVNDFQKGDIAEGYSVSREKKESFPLTVTSAQKNPTAFYLCASSNRGAGIEQFFGPGTRLTVL.

For this clone: It is unclear where the CDR3 begins or ends on the DNA, so no DNA is shown, and the CDR3 is as TCRdb lists it. The V call is TRBV2, the J call TRBJ2-1; the tabulated D call, TRBD2, remains unverified against the DNA. The germline V gene encodes CDR1 SNHLY and CDR2 FYNNEI. The CDR3 adds up to 17 amino acids, both ends counted. Here the CDR3 reads CASILDGRPSSYNEQFF.

The rearrangement links TRBV28 to TRBJ2-7, with 12 bases matching TRBD2. V dropped 4 bases and J dropped 5; count of bases not matched to a gene: 9. Germline CDR1 and CDR2: MDHEN and SYDVKM. This CDR3 has 16 residues. CDR3 in amino acids: CASSSSSSGRAHEQYF. In nucleotides, the CDR3 is TGTGCCAGCAGTTCATCATCTAGCGGGAGGGCCCACGAGCAGTACTTC.

This clone was seen only a few times. This sequence joins TRBV28 and TRBJ1-5, with D hard to call. The V and J ends lost 5 bases and 6 bases respectively, with 20 bases between them. CDR1 and CDR2 from the germline V gene are MDHEN and SYDVKM. The CDR3 runs 16 residues. The CDR3 sequence is CASSPPGGEGGQPQHF. In nucleotides, the CDR3 is TGTGCCAGCAGTCCTCCGGGTGGGGAGGGAGGTCAGCCCCAGCATTTT.

The CDR3: CASSEAGETQYF. The DNA for the CDR3 is TGTGCCAGCAGCGAAGCGGGGGAGACCCAGTACTTC. V is TRBV11-2 and J is TRBJ2-5, with 7 positions matching TRBD2. Losses at the gene ends were 5 bases for V and 5 bases for J; bases not matched to a gene: 2. CDR3 length: 12 amino acids. The germline V gene encodes CDR1 SGHAT and CDR2 FQNNGV.

The genes are TRBV30 and TRBJ1-2, with 9 bases that match TRBD1. Germline loops: CDR1 GTSNPN, CDR2 SVGIG (reference sequence). The CDR3 sequence is 14 residues long. Trimming took 7 bases from V and 5 from J; bases not matched to a gene: 11. The CDR3 DNA reads as TGTGCCTCCCCCGGGACAGGGTTTTCGTATGGCTACACCTTC. As protein: CASPGTGFSYGYTF.

Regarding this clone: Its ends do not fully match the called genes, so a read error is possible. The chain carries TRBV7-7 and TRBJ2-3; possible D gene TRBD2, 5 bases. This CDR3 has 15 amino acids. Germline V gene lookup returns CDR1 SSHAT and CDR2 FNYEAQ (reference sequence). CDR3 loop: CASSLQPGGADTQYF. As DNA, the CDR3 is TGTGCTAGCAGCTTACAGCCAGGAGGTGCAGATACGCAGTATTTT.

The gene calls are TRBV28 and TRBJ1-1; D is uncertain. CDR1 MDHEN and CDR2 SYDVKM come from the germline V gene. Trimming shortened V by 6 bases and J by 7 bases, and 18 bases separated the two germline ends. CDR3 size: 14 residues. As DNA, the CDR3 is TGTGCCAGCAGCCCGCCTTATTATACAATTGAAGCTTTCTTT. Its protein product is CASSPPYYTIEAFF.

V gene TRBV27 combines with J gene TRBJ2-1; 12 bases fit TRBD2. V shed 5 bases and J 1 base; nucleotides not matched to a gene: 18. Germline V CDR1 and CDR2: MNHEY, SMNVEV (reference sequence). The CDR3 is made up of 21 amino acids. The CDR3 loop is CASSRFLWTSGKPLSYNEQFF. The CDR3 DNA sequence: TGTGCCAGCAGTCGCTTCCTTTGGACTAGCGGGAAGCCCCTATCCTACAATGAGCAGTTCTTC.

The rearrangement uses TRBV28 and TRBJ2-1; 9 bases line up with TRBD2. The CDR3 spans 16 residues. J was trimmed by 10 bases and V by 5 bases; bases with no gene match: 15. The germline CDR1 and CDR2 sequences are MDHEN and SYDVKM. The DNA of the CDR3 is TGTGCCAGCAGTCAAGTCAGCGGGAGGAAGGATCGAGAGCAGTTCTTC. This codes for CASSQVSGRKDREQFF.